This TCR beta chain was sequenced in a study of preoperative IRX-2 immunotherapy in early breast cancer. Treatment of the sample: preoperative locoregional IRX-2 cytokine immunotherapy. Preoperative locoregional IRX-2 cytokine immunotherapy was tested in the phase Ib source study. Measured with immunoSEQ multiplex PCR; TCRdb has only the in-frame clones, and not every one. Altogether 34,000 or so clones are present, 83% being singletons, with the ten largest covering roughly 2.5%. The TCR was taken from a human donor with breast cancer. The starting material was lymph node tissue, obtained from a patient treated with IRX-2 immunotherapy.

CDR3 nucleotide sequence: TGTGCCAGCAGCCAGGGTCAGGGCCCCCAGCCCCAGCATTTT. Translated, it gives CASSQGQGPQPQHF. The V and J genes are TRBV11-3 and TRBJ1-5, with a possible D match to TRBD1 (5 bases). The CDR3 is 14 residues long. Trimming took off 5 bases at V and 7 bases at J, with 15 bases between the two ends. From germline, CDR1 is SGHNT and CDR2 YENEEA.